The entry below describes one TCR beta chain. Its specificity is unknown. These data come from a study of T-cell reconstitution after alpha-beta-depleted transplantation in children. CDR1 SEHNR and CDR2 FQNEAQ come from the germline V gene (reference sequence). Trimming cost V 7 bases and J 2 bases, with 11 bases left between them. The CDR3 length is 13 residues. Study findings and constraints: Reportedly, roughly two months post-transplant, alpha-beta T cells arose from several hundred expanded graft clones. Once a year had passed after transplant, T-cell counts and diversity came mostly from newly produced T cells. In some patients, recipient T cells and intrathymic progenitors surviving conditioning explained high day-60 diversity.

Molecular barcoding with unique molecular identifiers was used for the TCRbeta library. TCRdb re-called the PCR reads with MiXCR, one entry per CDR3 protein. There are 200,000 to 250,000 distinct CDR3 sequences in the sample; about 8.7% occur only once, and roughly a third lies in the top ten. The TCR comes from a male patient aged 2-10 years who had a stem cell transplant for acute myeloid leukemia, so the T cells may come from the graft donor. The sample consisted of PBMCs, mostly from graft donor cells, taken 360 days after TCRalphabeta/CD19-depleted stem cell transplant. The V and J genes are TRBV7-9 and TRBJ2-5; tentatively, D is TRBD1 (5 bases). Here the CDR3 reads CASTIAGQETQYF. CDR3 coding DNA: TGTGCCAGCACGATAGCAGGGCAAGAGACCCAGTACTTC.